The rows below give T cell receptor beta chains drawn from one sample of a study of T-cell memory formation after mild COVID-19. Via MiXCR, TCRdb re-called the 5' RACE reads, giving one row per CDR3 protein. Among about 400,000 distinct CDR3 sequences listed, about an eighth were seen once. The sequencing sample was made of PBMCs or a T cell subset sorted from them (not recorded which). The receptor set was obtained from a man aged 18 to 35 who had mild COVID-19 (a few samples of this study predate the infection). Cell type and time point are not known. Both conserved end residues are trimmed from each CDR3. The order of the fields is V gene, J gene, CDR3 protein.

TRBV12-3/TRBV12-4	TRBJ2-5	ASNREAETQY
TRBV6-2/TRBV6-3	TRBJ1-2	ASRGINTDYGYT
TRBV6-2/TRBV6-3	TRBJ1-2	ASRTGYGYT
TRBV5-1	TRBJ1-2	ASRGIYGYT
TRBV6-5	TRBJ1-5	ASSQRRDSYSNQPQH
TRBV20-1	TRBJ1-1	SAGRGDTEAF
TRBV4-3	TRBJ1-3	ASSQDIRPSSGNTIY
TRBV4-1	TRBJ2-2	ASSQDWLAGNTGELF
TRBV5-1	TRBJ2-7	ASSLNAGAAADEQY
TRBV4-3	TRBJ1-3	ASSPNTGNTIY
TRBV6-2/TRBV6-3	TRBJ2-1	ASSPSGVIYNEQF
TRBV7-9	TRBJ1-2	ASRRTGTNYGYT
TRBV7-9	TRBJ2-3	AAASGALKTDTQY
TRBV27	TRBJ2-5	ASSFPGTQY
TRBV6-6	TRBJ2-5	ASSYPVQGAKETQY
TRBV12-3/TRBV12-4	TRBJ1-1	ASIPIRGGAF
TRBV6-2/TRBV6-3	TRBJ2-1	ASHGGGGGGNEQF
TRBV7-3	TRBJ2-2	ASSPGGSGGNTGELF
TRBV5-6	TRBJ1-4	ASKKGPINEKLF
TRBV6-5	TRBJ1-2	ASAQTGFGYT
TRBV10-3	TRBJ2-2	AIGGTERPGELF
TRBV12-3/TRBV12-4	TRBJ2-1	ASSGTGVYNEQF
TRBV9	TRBJ1-2	ASSRSNQKGYT
TRBV12-3/TRBV12-4	TRBJ2-5	ASLREASETQY
TRBV6-5	TRBJ2-7	ATGQGNEQY
TRBV30	TRBJ2-5	ATGGRETQY
TRBV3-1	TRBJ2-1	ASSQDWSSGEQF
TRBV7-9	TRBJ2-3	ASSLAYGVEDTQY
TRBV9	TRBJ1-4	ASSRIGGAGLNEKLF
TRBV20-1	TRBJ2-3	SARDMGGRRSTDTQY
TRBV6-1	TRBJ1-2	ASSEIGTGEPGYT
TRBV12-3/TRBV12-4	TRBJ1-2	ASSSQGSSSYGYT
TRBV2	TRBJ1-1	ASKIDRLNTEAF
TRBV6-1	TRBJ2-5	ASSGRRGQPTRLETQY
TRBV29-1	TRBJ2-5	SVETWGGETQY
TRBV5-1	TRBJ1-1	ASSLGAANTEAF
TRBV7-7	TRBJ2-3	ASSYGLAGGKVTQY
TRBV12-3/TRBV12-4	TRBJ2-5	ASSLYERGVSLYQETQY
TRBV4-3	TRBJ2-3	ASSPIQGGSDTQY
TRBV12-3/TRBV12-4	TRBJ2-3	ASSPPGRGDTQY
TRBV6-1	TRBJ2-3	ASSEIRGRPTDTQY
TRBV3-1	TRBJ1-1	ASSHDLGREAF
TRBV9	TRBJ1-1	ASSVVDTLSEAF
TRBV6-2/TRBV6-3	TRBJ2-1	ASSLRGANEQF
TRBV7-2	TRBJ2-5	ASSIPPYQETQY
TRBV5-1	TRBJ1-1	ASSGGVVGLMNTEAF
TRBV11-2	TRBJ2-4	ASSLLDRDRGQWAKNIQY
TRBV20-1	TRBJ2-1	SASRPGGTFEQF
TRBV2	TRBJ2-1	ASLPGTVNEQF
TRBV3-1	TRBJ1-2	ASSQSLVGQGPYGYT
TRBV7-6	TRBJ2-7	ASSLGGGAAYEQY
TRBV4-2	TRBJ2-3	ASSPTGIGDTQY
TRBV5-5	TRBJ1-5	ASSPTGGGGNQPQH
TRBV20-1	TRBJ1-1	SARGGNTEAF
TRBV5-5	TRBJ1-2	ASSLRDSTYGYT